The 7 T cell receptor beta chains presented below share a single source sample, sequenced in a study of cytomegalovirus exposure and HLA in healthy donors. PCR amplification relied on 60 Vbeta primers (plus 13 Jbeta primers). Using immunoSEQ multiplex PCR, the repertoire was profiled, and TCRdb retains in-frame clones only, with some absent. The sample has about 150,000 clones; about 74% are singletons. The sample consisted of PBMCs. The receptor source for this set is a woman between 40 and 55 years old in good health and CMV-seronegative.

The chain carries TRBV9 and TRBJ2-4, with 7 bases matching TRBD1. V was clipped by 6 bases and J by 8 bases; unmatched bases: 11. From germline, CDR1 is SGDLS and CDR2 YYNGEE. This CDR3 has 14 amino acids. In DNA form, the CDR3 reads TGTGCCAGCAAGAAAAACCCTCAGGGGGACATTCAGTACTTC. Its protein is CASKKNPQGDIQYF.

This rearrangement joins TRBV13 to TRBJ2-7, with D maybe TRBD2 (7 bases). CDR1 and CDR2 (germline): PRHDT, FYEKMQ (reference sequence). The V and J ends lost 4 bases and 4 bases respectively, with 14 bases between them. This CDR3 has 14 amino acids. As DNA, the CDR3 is TGTGCCAGCAGCTGGGGGGGGCGAGGTTACGAGCAGTACTTC. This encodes CASSWGGRGYEQYF.

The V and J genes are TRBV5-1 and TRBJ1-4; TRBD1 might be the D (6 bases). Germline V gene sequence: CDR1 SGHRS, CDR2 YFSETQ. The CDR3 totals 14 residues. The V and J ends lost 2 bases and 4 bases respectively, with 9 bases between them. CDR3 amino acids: CASSLQGFNEKLFF. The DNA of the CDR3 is TGCGCCAGCAGCTTACAGGGATTTAATGAAAAACTGTTTTTT.

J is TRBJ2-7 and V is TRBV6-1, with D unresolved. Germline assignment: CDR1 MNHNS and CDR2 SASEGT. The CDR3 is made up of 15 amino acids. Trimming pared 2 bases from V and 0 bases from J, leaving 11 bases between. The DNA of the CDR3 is TGTGCCAGCAGTGAACTCAGGCTTAGCTCCTACGAGCAGTACTTC. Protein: CASSELRLSSYEQYF.

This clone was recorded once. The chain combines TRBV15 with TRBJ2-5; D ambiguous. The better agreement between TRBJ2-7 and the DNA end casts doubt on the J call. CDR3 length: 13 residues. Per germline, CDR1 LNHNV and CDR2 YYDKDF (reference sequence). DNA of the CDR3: TGTGCCACCAGCAGAGCCTCCTCCTACGAGCAGTACTTC. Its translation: CATSRASSYEQYF.

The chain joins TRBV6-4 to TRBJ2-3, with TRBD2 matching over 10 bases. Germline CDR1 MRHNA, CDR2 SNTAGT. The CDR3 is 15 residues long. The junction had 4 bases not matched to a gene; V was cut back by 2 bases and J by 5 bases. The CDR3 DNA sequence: TGTGCCAGCAGTGACCTAGCGGGGGACGTAGATACGCAGTATTTT. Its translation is CASSDLAGDVDTQYF.

CDR3 region: CASRQLTGPYEQYF. CDR3 nucleotides: TGTGCCAGCAGACAACTCACAGGGCCCTACGAGCAGTACTTC. This sequence joins TRBV13 and TRBJ2-7; D possibly corresponds to TRBD1 (6 bases). V shed 6 bases and J shed 2 bases, with 14 bases lying between them. Germline-derived CDR1 and CDR2 are PRHDT and FYEKMQ (reference sequence). This CDR3 has 14 residues.